These 17 T cell receptor beta chains share one sample of origin, sequenced in a study of CD8+ T cells in alopecia areata. Sorting relied on CD4, CD8alpha, NKG2D, NKG2ACE and other markers applied to pooled cutaneous lymph node cells. It was cDNA, reverse transcribed from extracted RNA, that served as the sequencing template. Using immunoSEQ multiplex PCR, the repertoire was profiled, and TCRdb retains in-frame clones only, with some absent. This repertoire holds 250,000 or so clones, and none appear only once. Sequencing used CD4+ T cells sorted from a lymph node. These receptors originate from a C3H/HeJ mouse with alopecia areata. For this mouse line, the MHC haplotype is H2-k.

This clone was counted between two and nine times. Mouse germline and gene names are used. The read comes to an end 4 residues before the CDR3 does, leaving the germline J gene to fill in the end. The genes are TRBV1 and TRBJ2-1; perhaps TRBD1 as D (5 bases). Germline V gene lookup returns CDR1 NSQYPW and CDR2 LRSPGD (reference sequence). Trimming left V 0 bases short and J 2 bases short, with 8 bases between. The CDR3 consists of 15 residues. The CDR3 DNA, read in part, is TGCACCTGCAGTGCAGAGCCGACAGACTATGCT. Translated, it gives CTCSAEPTDYA. The entire CDR3 protein is CTCSAEPTDYAEQFF. The whole variable domain, remainder taken from reference TRBV1 and TRBJ2-1, is VTLLEQNPRWRLVPRGQAVNLRCILKNSQYPWMSWYQQDLQKQLQWLFTLRSPGDKEVKSLPGADYLATRVTDTELRLQVANMSQGRTLYCTCSAEPTDYAEQFFGPGTRLTVL.

As for this clone: Gene names and germline refer to mouse. The read comes to an end 4 residues before the CDR3 does, leaving the germline J gene to fill in the end. Other DNA variants within this sample encode the same CDR3. The chain uses TRBV14 and TRBJ2-5, with 12 bases fitting TRBD1. Germline loops: CDR1 SGHDT, CDR2 FRDEAV. There are 16 residues in the CDR3. Trimming cost V 2 bases and J 2 bases; bases outside gene matches: 3. Partial CDR3 DNA: TGTGCCAGCAGTTTGGGGACAGGGGGCTCCCAAGAC. Amino acids: CASSLGTGGSQD. The full CDR3 reads CASSLGTGGSQDTQYF.

In the case of this clone: Gene names follow the mouse nomenclature. CDR3 DNA (partial): TGTGCCAGCAGTTCCTGGGGGGGCCCTAGTGCAGAA. Translation gives CASSSWGGPSAE. The entire CDR3 protein reads CASSSWGGPSAETLYF. The chain employs TRBV13-1 and TRBJ2-3; the match to TRBD2 covers 10 bases. The CDR3 end falls 4 residues outside the read, so it is completed with the germline J gene. Germline lookup yields CDR1 NSHNY and CDR2 SYGAGN. V was pared by 4 bases and J by 0 bases, with 5 bases of the junction left unmatched. The CDR3 consists of 16 residues.

This clone was seen only a few times. Mouse gene names and germline throughout. The read finishes 4 residues shy of the CDR3 end, and the germline J gene is used to complete it. Distinct nucleotide sequences in the sample also encode this CDR3. The chain links TRBV1 to TRBJ2-5; D is possibly TRBD1 (6 bases). CDR1 is NSQYPW, CDR2 LRSPGD, per germline (reference sequence). The V end lost 0 bases, the J end lost 2 bases, and 9 bases lay between the germline ends. This CDR3 is built from 15 residues. The CDR3 loop reads CTCSADRGGQDTQYF. The CDR3 DNA, read in part, is TGCACCTGCAGTGCAGACAGGGGAGGCCAAGAC. Full variable domain (remainder filled in from reference TRBV1 and TRBJ2-5): VTLLEQNPRWRLVPRGQAVNLRCILKNSQYPWMSWYQQDLQKQLQWLFTLRSPGDKEVKSLPGADYLATRVTDTELRLQVANMSQGRTLYCTCSADRGGQDTQYFGPGTRLLVL.

This clone appeared a few times. Gene labels here are mouse ones. The read gets to within 4 residues of the CDR3 end, and the germline J gene fills in the rest. J is TRBJ2-5 and V is TRBV19; D unresolved. V was clipped by 2 bases and J by 3 bases, with 10 bases between them. This CDR3 is built from 14 residues. Germline V gene lookup returns CDR1 FNHDT and CDR2 SITEND (reference sequence). CDR3 in amino acids: CASSMVGGQDTQYF. The sequenced CDR3 bases are TGTGCCAGCAGTATGGTGGGTGGGCAAGAC.

This clone was seen repeatedly, ten times or more. Gene labels here are mouse ones. The read stops 4 residues short of the end of the CDR3; the missing end is completed from the germline J gene. Other DNA sequences in the same sample also yield this CDR3. The chain joins TRBV19 to TRBJ2-2, with TRBD1 identical over 8 bases. This CDR3 is 15 amino acids long. The germline V gene has CDR1 FNHDT and CDR2 SITEND (reference sequence). V shed 4 bases, J shed 0 bases, and the junction held 2 bases outside the gene matches. The covered CDR3 bases are TGTGCCAGCAGTCCGGGACAGGCAAACACCGGG. Encoded protein: CASSPGQANTG. The full CDR3 protein reads CASSPGQANTGQLYF.

Concerning this clone: Germline and genes: mouse. The read terminates 4 residues ahead of where the CDR3 ends, so the germline J gene completes it. The chain combines TRBV5 with TRBJ2-1; TRBD2 agrees at 13 bases. CDR3 length equals 15 residues. Looked up from germline, CDR1 is LGHNA and CDR2 is YNLKQL (reference sequence). The J segment lost 5 bases and the V segment lost 4 bases, leaving 2 bases of the junction unmatched. The sequenced CDR3 bases are TGTGCCAGCAGCCCGGGACTGGGGGGGGATGCT. It yields the protein CASSPGLGGDA. The CDR3 reads in full as CASSPGLGGDAEQFF.

On this clone: Each gene name is a mouse one. CDR3: CASGVREVFF. CDR3 DNA, as far as it was read: TGTGCCAGCGGTGTCAGA. This sequence joins TRBV13-2 and TRBJ1-1; D remains unclear. The read ends 4 residues early relative to the CDR3; the germline J gene fills the gap. The CDR3 is 10 amino acids. Per germline, CDR1 NNHNN and CDR2 SYGAGS (reference sequence).

Comment on this clone: Gene names are mouse gene names. The read ends 4 residues before the CDR3 terminus; that terminus is restored from the germline J gene. This sequence joins TRBV1 and TRBJ1-1, with TRBD1 identical over 7 bases. Germline V gene lookup returns CDR1 NSQYPW and CDR2 LRSPGD (reference sequence). Trimming took 1 base from V and 0 from J; bases not matched to a gene: 2. The CDR3 loop spans 15 amino acids. This CDR3 reads CTCSAGDSANTEVFF. Partial CDR3 DNA: TGCACCTGCAGTGCAGGGGACAGTGCAAACACA.

Concerning this clone: The listed genes are named as in mouse. The CDR3 sequence: CASSQEGRTGGIFTQDTQYF. Partial CDR3 DNA: TGTGCCAGCAGCCAAGAGGGCCGGACAGGGGGCATCTTTACCCAAGAC. The rearrangement joins TRBV5 to TRBJ2-5; 11 bases agree with TRBD1. The read falls 4 residues short of the CDR3 end, and the missing part is taken from the germline J gene. The CDR3 loop spans 20 amino acids. Germline assignment: CDR1 LGHNA and CDR2 YNLKQL (reference sequence). The junction had 13 bases not matched to a gene; V was cut back by 0 bases and J by 2 bases.

This clone has only a few counts. The gene names here belong to mouse. The read comes to an end 3 residues before the CDR3 does, leaving the germline J gene to fill in the end. The V and J genes are TRBV13-3 and TRBJ1-6, with 9 bases identical to TRBD1. TRBJ1-6 is annotated as an ORF whose role is uncertain. This CDR3 region has 16 residues. Trimming removed 5 bases from V and 1 base from J; junction bases left unmatched: 4. In germline, CDR1 is NNHDY, CDR2 SYVADS. CDR3 protein: CASRNRGQSYNSPLYF. CDR3 DNA (partial): TGTGCCAGCAGGAACAGGGGGCAATCCTATAATTCGCCC.

Of note for this clone: Germline and genes: mouse. Partial CDR3 DNA: TGTGCCAGCTCTATTCCGGGACTGGGGCTTAACCAAGAC. This encodes CASSIPGLGLNQD. The whole CDR3 region reads CASSIPGLGLNQDTQYF. This chain uses TRBV12-1 with TRBJ2-5, with TRBD2 identical over 10 bases. The read comes to an end 4 residues before the CDR3 does, leaving the germline J gene to fill in the end. CDR1 SGHSN and CDR2 HYEKVE come from the germline V gene. The CDR3 totals 17 residues. The junction had 8 bases not matched to a gene; V was cut back by 3 bases and J by 0 bases. The whole variable domain, remainder taken from reference TRBV12-1 and TRBJ2-5, is DSGVVQSPRHIIKEKGGRSVLTCIPISGHSNVVWYQQTLGKELKFLIQHYEKVERDKGFLPSRFSVQQFDDYHSEMNMSALELEDSAMYFCASSIPGLGLNQDTQYFGPGTRLLVL.

Of note for this clone: The gene symbols are mouse symbols. Sequencing ends 4 residues short of the CDR3 end; the germline J gene provides the rest. The V and J genes are TRBV19 and TRBJ2-3; D not resolved. The CDR3 has 15 amino acids. Trimming removed 2 bases from V and 0 bases from J, with 10 bases in between. The germline CDR1 and CDR2 sequences are FNHDT and SITEND (reference sequence). CDR3 DNA, as far as it was read: TGTGCCAGCAGTATTCCGCCAACTAGTGCAGAA. Translating gives CASSIPPTSAE. The whole CDR3 region reads CASSIPPTSAETLYF. Drawing the rest from reference TRBV19 and TRBJ2-3, the complete variable domain is GGIITQTPKFLIGQEGQKLTLKCQQNFNHDTMYWYRQDSGKGLRLIYYSITENDLQKGDLSEGYDASREKKSSFSLTVTSAQKNEMAVFLCASSIPPTSAETLYFGSGTRLTVL.

This clone was found a few times. The gene symbols are mouse symbols. The missing CDR3 end, 4 residues past where the read stops, is filled in from the germline J gene. V is TRBV1 and J is TRBJ2-3; possibly TRBD1 for D (6 bases). The CDR3 is 13 amino acids. Germline V gene data show CDR1 as NSQYPW and CDR2 as LRSPGD (reference sequence). CDR3 sequence reads: CTCSDRDKETLYF. Partial CDR3 DNA: TGCACCTGCAGTGACCGGGACAAAGAA.

Only a few counts were recorded for this clone. Gene names are mouse gene names. The observed sequence ends 4 residues before the CDR3 terminus, with the missing tail filled in from the germline J gene. The chain has TRBV1 and TRBJ2-2, with D maybe TRBD1 (6 bases). Germline V CDR1 and CDR2: NSQYPW, LRSPGD (reference sequence). This CDR3 comprises 16 residues. The V end was cut by 0 bases, the J end by 0 bases, with 8 bases between. The CDR3 here is CTCSADRGSNTGQLYF. CDR3 DNA, as far as it was read: TGCACCTGCAGTGCAGATAGGGGGTCAAACACCGGG.

As regards this clone: The germline and genes are mouse ones. Read coverage stops 4 residues before the CDR3 terminus; the germline J gene supplies the remainder. The chain has TRBV13-1 and TRBJ2-7, with TRBD2 identical over 9 bases. Germline V gives CDR1 NSHNY, CDR2 SYGAGN. The CDR3 runs 16 residues. The V gene end was trimmed by 2 bases and the J gene end by 0 bases; junction bases not matched to a gene: 6. CDR3 DNA (partial): TGTGCCAGCAGTGACTGGGGGGGGAGGAGCTCCTAT. Translating gives CASSDWGGRSSY. The entire CDR3 protein reads CASSDWGGRSSYEQYF.

On this clone itself: Mouse gene names and germline throughout. The read ends 4 residues early relative to the CDR3; the germline J gene fills the gap. This chain links TRBV31 with TRBJ1-2, with 7 nucleotides matching TRBD1. The germline gives CDR1 GKSSPN, CDR2 SITVG. The junction had 9 bases not matched to a gene; V was cut back by 7 bases and J by 1 base. The CDR3 consists of 14 residues. The CDR3 spells CAFPRQGGNSDYTF. The CDR3 bases that were read are TGTGCCTTTCCAAGACAGGGAGGAAACTCC.